This passage covers 16 T cell receptor beta chains from one sample sequenced in a study of blood T cell repertoires in COVID-19. Here immunoSEQ multiplex PCR was the method, and the copy in TCRdb shows in-frame clones only, minus some. The repertoire includes about 350,000 clones, 86% of them detected once, and roughly 6.6% sits in the top ten. Sequencing was done on a sample of peripheral blood. These receptors originate from a woman aged 55-69 years with COVID-19, enrolled during active disease.

This CDR3 is CASRPTGGVYQETQYF. The CDR3 region has the DNA TGTGCCAGCAGGCCTACAGGGGGCGTATACCAAGAGACCCAGTACTTC. The chain has TRBV11-1 and TRBJ2-5; 9 bases line up with TRBD1. Trimming took 6 bases from V and 0 from J; bases not matched to a gene: 8. Per germline, CDR1 SGHAT and CDR2 FQDESV (reference sequence). This CDR3 comprises 16 residues.

This clone was seen only a few times. The chain is built from TRBV11-2 and TRBJ2-7; the D gene is possibly TRBD2 (7 bases). Between the trimmed V and J ends, which lost 5 bases and 4 bases, there was a span of 27 bases. Germline V lookup: CDR1 SGHAT, CDR2 FQNNGV. The CDR3 totals 18 residues. The CDR3 DNA is TGTGCCAGCAGCATCAATCGGGGGGTCGGGACATTTTATTACGAGCAGTACTTC. Protein: CASSINRGVGTFYYEQYF.

The gene calls are TRBV10-1 and TRBJ1-1, with 8 bases matching TRBD1. V gave up 3 bases and J gave up 4 bases; unmatched junction bases: 7. The CDR3 contains 15 residues. Germline values: CDR1 WNHNN, CDR2 SYGVQD (reference sequence). The CDR3 here is CASSERTGWSTEAFF. CDR3 nucleotide sequence: TGCGCCAGCAGTGAACGGACAGGGTGGAGCACTGAAGCTTTCTTT.

V and J are TRBV6-2 or TRBV6-3 and TRBJ1-2; D is undetermined. Germline loops: CDR1 MNHEY, CDR2 SVGEGT. Trimming pared 2 bases from V and 4 bases from J, leaving 17 bases between. The CDR3 loop spans 16 amino acids. This chain's CDR3 is CASSYLREGEGYGYTF. The CDR3 DNA follows: TGTGCCAGCAGTTACCTTCGGGAGGGTGAGGGCTATGGCTACACCTTC.

This clone was counted once. The gene calls are TRBV7-8 and TRBJ1-5; D ambiguous. The CDR3 has 14 amino acids. Germline loops: CDR1 SGHVS, CDR2 FQNEAQ. Trimming removed 2 bases at V and 7 bases at J, with 12 bases between. DNA for the CDR3: TGTGCCAGCAGCTTACCGCAGGTTTCCCAGCCCCAGCATTTT. This encodes CASSLPQVSQPQHF.

In its sample, this clone was seen a few times. The chain recombines TRBV14 with TRBJ2-7; D uncertain. This CDR3 has 12 residues. Germline V gene data show CDR1 as SGHDN and CDR2 as FVKESK. V dropped 3 bases and J dropped 4 bases, with 7 bases sitting between them. The CDR3 is CASSHFPYEQYF. The CDR3 nucleotides are TGTGCCAGCAGCCATTTTCCTTACGAGCAGTACTTC. Complete variable domain (other parts from reference TRBV14 and TRBJ2-7): EAGVTQFPSHSVIEKGQTVTLRCDPISGHDNLYWYRRVMGKEIKFLLHFVKESKQDESGMPNNRFLAERTGGTYSTLKVQPAELEDSGVYFCASSHFPYEQYFGPGTRLTVT.

The V and J genes are TRBV6-5 and TRBJ2-7, with TRBD1 matching 7 bases. The ends lost 8 bases at V and 3 bases at J; junction bases unmatched: 10. Germline loops: CDR1 MNHEY, CDR2 SVGAGI. The CDR3 length is 14 residues. This CDR3 is CASRNRGGLYEQYF. Written as DNA, the CDR3 is TGTGCCAGCCGAAACAGGGGTGGTCTCTACGAGCAGTACTTC.

The V call is TRBV11-3, the J call TRBJ2-5, with TRBD1 identical over 8 bases. CDR3 length: 13 amino acids. Germline trimming cut 4 bases from V and 4 bases from J; bases unmatched to any gene: 2. The germline V gene has CDR1 SGHNT and CDR2 YENEEA. CDR3 in DNA: TGTGCCAGCAGCTCACAGGGGGGAGAGACCCAGTACTTC. Protein sequence: CASSSQGGETQYF.

The chain combines TRBV6-5 with TRBJ2-7; D is possibly TRBD1 (6 bases). Germline lookup yields CDR1 MNHEY and CDR2 SVGAGI. This CDR3 spans 13 amino acids. The germline V and J ends were trimmed by 11 bases and 5 bases, with 19 bases remaining between them. The CDR3 DNA is TGTGCCGCGAGGGGGTGGGGACCGGACGAGCAGTACTTC. This codes for CAARGWGPDEQYF.

The rearrangement links TRBV15 to TRBJ2-7; TRBD2 might be the D (5 bases). Germline V gives CDR1 LNHNV, CDR2 YYDKDF (reference sequence). The CDR3 sequence is 15 residues long. Trimming took off 0 bases at V and 1 base at J, with 10 bases between the two ends. The DNA of the CDR3 is TGTGCCACCAGCAGAGATAGCCGGGGTTCCTACGAGCAGTACTTC. Amino acid sequence: CATSRDSRGSYEQYF.

Notes on this clone: It is unclear where the CDR3 begins or ends on the DNA, so no DNA is shown, and the CDR3 is as TCRdb lists it. V and J are TRBV12-3 or TRBV12-4 and TRBJ1-3; the D call TRBD1 from the table was never checked on the DNA. The CDR3 is made up of 13 amino acids, end residues included. The CDR3 reads CASSLTGSTPYIF.

The J gene is TRBJ2-5, the V gene TRBV5-5, with D possibly being TRBD1 (6 bases). The CDR3 spans 14 residues. The V gene's germline CDR1 is SGHKS and CDR2 YYEKEE (reference sequence). Deletions cut 3 bases from V and 4 bases from J, with 13 bases between. The CDR3, as DNA: TGTGCCAGCAGCTCTCCGACAGGTTCAGAGACCCAGTACTTC. Translated: CASSSPTGSETQYF.

The chain recombines TRBV29-1 with TRBJ2-2; 10 nucleotides align to TRBD1. The CDR3 has 15 residues. The junction had 4 bases not matched to a gene; V was cut back by 4 bases and J by 2 bases. The germline gives CDR1 SQVTM, CDR2 ANQGSEA. The DNA for the CDR3 is TGCAGCGTTGCCCGGGACAGGGGTAACACCGGGGAGCTGTTTTTT. This translates into CSVARDRGNTGELFF.

V and J are TRBV11-2 and TRBJ2-3, with 9 bases fitting TRBD2. This CDR3 comprises 17 residues. The V and J ends lost 1 base and 7 bases, in that order; junction bases with no gene match: 12. Per the germline V gene, CDR1 is SGHAT and CDR2 is FQNNGV. The CDR3 coding sequence is TGTGCCAGCAGCTTAGTTTTTGGGCGGGGGGGCGTATATACGCAGTATTTT. This gives the protein CASSLVFGRGGVYTQYF. Complete variable domain (other parts from reference TRBV11-2 and TRBJ2-3): EAGVAQSPRYKIIEKRQSVAFWCNPISGHATLYWYQQILGQGPKLLIQFQNNGVVDDSQLPKDRFSAERLKGVDSTLKIQPAKLEDSAVYLCASSLVFGRGGVYTQYFGPGTRLTVL.

The chain uses TRBV6-4 and TRBJ2-3; 13 bases map to TRBD2. Germline-derived CDR1 and CDR2 are MRHNA and SNTAGT. The CDR3 runs 17 residues. J gave up 0 bases and V 3 bases, and 3 bases lay outside the gene matches. The CDR3 sequence is CASSEGTSGASTDTQYF. In nucleotides, the CDR3 is TGTGCCAGCAGTGAAGGGACTAGCGGGGCTAGCACAGATACGCAGTATTTT.

This chain connects TRBV9 to TRBJ1-3, with D possibly TRBD1 on 6 matching bases. The CDR3 spans 14 residues. V was cut by 3 bases and J by 4 bases, with 11 bases left in between. Germline V gene lookup returns CDR1 SGDLS and CDR2 YYNGEE. The CDR3 nucleotides are TGTGCCAGCAGCGAACAGGGCTTGGGAAACACCATATATTTT. Protein: CASSEQGLGNTIYF.